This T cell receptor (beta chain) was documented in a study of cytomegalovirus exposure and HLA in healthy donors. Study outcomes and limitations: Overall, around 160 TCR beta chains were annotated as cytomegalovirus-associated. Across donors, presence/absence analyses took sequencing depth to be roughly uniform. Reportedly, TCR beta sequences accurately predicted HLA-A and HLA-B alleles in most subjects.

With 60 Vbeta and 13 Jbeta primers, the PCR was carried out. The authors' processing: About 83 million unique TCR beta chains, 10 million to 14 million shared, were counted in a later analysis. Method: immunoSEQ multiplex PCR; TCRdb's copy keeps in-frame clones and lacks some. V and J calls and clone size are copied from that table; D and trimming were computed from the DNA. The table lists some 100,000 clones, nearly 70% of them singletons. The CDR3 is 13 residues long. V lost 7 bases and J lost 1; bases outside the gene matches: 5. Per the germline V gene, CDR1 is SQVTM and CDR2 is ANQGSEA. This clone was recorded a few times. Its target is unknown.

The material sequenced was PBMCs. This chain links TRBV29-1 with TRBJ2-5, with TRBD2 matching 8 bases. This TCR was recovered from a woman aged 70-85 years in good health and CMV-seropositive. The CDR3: CSAAGTSQETQYF. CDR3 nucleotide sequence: TGCAGCGCAGCCGGGACTAGCCAAGAGACCCAGTACTTC.